This T cell receptor (beta chain) is from a study of cytomegalovirus exposure and HLA in healthy donors (dated by TCRdb to between 2016 and 2019). With respect to the entire study: According to a later analysis, one platform produced both the 100 to 150 validation repertoires and the 670 or so repertoires of the first cohort. The study aimed to test whether cataloging public T cell receptors could reveal signatures of past pathogen exposure. A separate validation cohort of over 95 different subjects was used in addition to the approximately 700-subject first cohort. To predict cytomegalovirus infection status, the study combined high-throughput TCR immunosequencing, statistical association of individual TCRs with disease status, and machine learning. Overall study results and their limits: Across donors, most TCR sequences were observed very rarely, whereas some public TCRs were present in many individuals. In vitro tests confirmed that a few of the cytomegalovirus-associated TCR beta chains recognize cytomegalovirus antigens. A later analysis found that TCRs clustered in the first cohort also tended to co-occur in the roughly 120 validation repertoires, with approximately 95% of cluster scores above 0. All 120 or so repertoires were used to score co-occurrence in the validation cohort in a later analysis, because that analysis had no HLA typing for the cohort. In both the original and validation cohorts, the classifier was reported to diagnose cytomegalovirus status with high specificity and sensitivity. A total of 150 or so TCR beta chains were listed by the study as associated with cytomegalovirus. The authors suggested that the approach could potentially be generalized to other disease states and immunological phenotypes.

Library method: the immunoSEQ multiplex PCR assay. In the original analysis: To diagnose cytomegalovirus status from the catalog of TCR beta chain sequences, a statistical classification framework was built. TCRdb carries this immuneACCESS record with in-frame sequences only. Its versions omit some clonotypes, under half of them owing to an unresolved V gene in the studies checked, with the rest unexplained. V, J and clone size reflect that table, while D and trimming were determined from the DNA. The sample table lists around 150,000 clones, roughly 95% of them with a count of one. The ten largest clonotypes hold about 0.89% of the sample. The donors belonged to the validation cohort of about 130 subjects, which was separate from the roughly 670-subject first cohort. This clone was seen only once. Its antigen remains unidentified. No base qualities exist here, and no much larger clone lies one base off it.

The sequenced material came from PBMCs. The TCR sequence derives from a young woman in good health and CMV-seronegative.

CDR3 region: CASSQVSGDNSPLHF. The nucleotide sequence reads TGCGCCAGCAGCCAAGTTTCGGGGGATAATTCACCCCTCCACTTT. Recombination linked TRBV4-1 to TRBJ1-6; perhaps TRBD1 is the D gene, with 5 bases matching. Trimming costs V 1 base and J 5 bases, and their ends lie 9 bases apart. CDR3 length: 15 amino acids, cysteine to phenylalanine. Just CDR3 DNA is preserved here, 45 bases in frame from base 1. From a lookup of the germline V gene, CDR1 and CDR2 are MGHRA and YSYEKL.